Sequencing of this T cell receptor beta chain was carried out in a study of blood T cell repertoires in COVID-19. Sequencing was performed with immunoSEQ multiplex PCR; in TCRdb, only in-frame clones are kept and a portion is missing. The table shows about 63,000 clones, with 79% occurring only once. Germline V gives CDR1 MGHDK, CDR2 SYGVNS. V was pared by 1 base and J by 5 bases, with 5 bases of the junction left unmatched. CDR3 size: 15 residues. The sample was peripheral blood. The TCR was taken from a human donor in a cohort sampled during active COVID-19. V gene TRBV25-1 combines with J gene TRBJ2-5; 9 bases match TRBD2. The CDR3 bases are TGTGCCAGCAGTGAATCGGGACTAGCCTTGGAGACCCAGTACTTC. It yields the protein CASSESGLALETQYF.